Listed below are T cell receptor beta chains from one sample, sequenced in a study of response to subunit inactivated influenza vaccine. MiXCR, applied by TCRdb to the RT-PCR reads, yields one record per CDR3 protein. This sample has approximately 490,000 distinct CDR3 sequences, with roughly 7.9% found just once. This sample comprised PBMCs from blood, obtained roughly 24 months after vaccination. The receptors were sampled from a man aged 45 to 75 who received an inactivated influenza vaccine. CDR3s leave out the opening cysteine and the closing phenylalanine or tryptophan. Each record gives: J gene, V gene, clone size, CDR3 protein. For some rows the clone size is stated as once, few or many, or as a class when expanded; others skip it.

TRBJ2-7 | TRBV5-1 | many | ASSTGQSYEQY
TRBJ2-3 | TRBV20-1 | few | SAQTGTTFTDTQY
TRBJ2-3 | TRBV5-1 | few | ASSFGTGRTDTQY
TRBJ2-7 | TRBV20-1 | NA | SAKVLAEQY
TRBJ2-7 | TRBV4-3 | NA | ASSQVYDSSYEQY
TRBJ2-3 | TRBV18 | many | ASSLTAGTADTQY
TRBJ2-1 | TRBV20-1 | many | SARTGQGHNEQF
TRBJ1-3 | TRBV12-3/TRBV12-4 | many | ATEDRGRNTIY
TRBJ1-1 | TRBV29-1 | NA | SAHPGQSYTEAF
TRBJ1-1 | TRBV5-1 | many | ASSWQGINTEAF
TRBJ1-1 | TRBV12-3/TRBV12-4 | NA | ASSFYVNTEAF
TRBJ2-5 | TRBV12-3/TRBV12-4 | few | ASTPGQGRWTQY
TRBJ2-5 | TRBV20-1 | NA | SARLPGFETQY
TRBJ2-2 | TRBV14 | many | ASSQDPVRGHLTGELF